The sequence of this TCR beta chain was determined in a study of spatial heterogeneity in lung cancer. The CDR3 has 14 amino acids. V lost 7 bases, J lost 6 bases, and 9 bases stayed unmatched. A distinct unique molecular identifier was carried by each TCR cDNA molecule. MiXCR was run by TCRdb on the 5' RACE reads, yielding one entry per CDR3 protein. The data hold fewer than 15,000 distinct CDR3 sequences, with around 5.2% observed a single time. About this clonotype itself: The size of this beta chain means little, since it is a stray read in a library made for alpha chains.

The time point denotes: sample taken at primary tumor resection. In each case, whole RNA from tumor, nontumor lung or frozen PBMC was sequenced unsorted. The gene calls are TRBV12-3 or TRBV12-4 and TRBJ1-1, with 9 bases matching TRBD1. This TCR was recovered from a human donor with early-stage non-small cell lung cancer. Material: lung tumor tissue, obtained at surgery. CDR3 DNA: TGTGCCAGCATTACCGGGACAGGGTCTTCTGAAGCTTTCTTT. Amino acids: CASITGTGSSEAFF.